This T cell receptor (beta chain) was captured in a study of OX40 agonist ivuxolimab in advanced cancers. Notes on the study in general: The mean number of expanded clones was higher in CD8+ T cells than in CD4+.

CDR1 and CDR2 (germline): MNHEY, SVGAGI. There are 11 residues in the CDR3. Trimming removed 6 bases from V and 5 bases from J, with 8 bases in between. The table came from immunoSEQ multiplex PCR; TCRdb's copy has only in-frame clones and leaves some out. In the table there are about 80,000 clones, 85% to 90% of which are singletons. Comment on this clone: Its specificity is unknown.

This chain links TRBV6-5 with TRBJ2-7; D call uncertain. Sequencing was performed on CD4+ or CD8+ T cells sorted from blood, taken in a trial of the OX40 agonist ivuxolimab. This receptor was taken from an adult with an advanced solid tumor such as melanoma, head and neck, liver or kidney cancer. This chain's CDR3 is CASRSFNEQYF. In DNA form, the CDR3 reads TGTGCCAGCAGGAGCTTTAACGAGCAGTACTTC.